The 28 T cell receptor beta chains listed next were all sequenced from one sample in a study of CXCR3-negative and CXCR3-positive naive CD8 T cells. The study's findings and limits: CXCR3-positive naive cells had more hydrophobic TRB CDR3s than CXCR3-negative naive cells.

With UMI labels, 5' RACE was used to prepare the TRB cDNA libraries. TCRdb re-called the 5' RACE reads and shows each CDR3 protein once, DNA omitted. This table holds some 140,000 distinct CDR3 sequences. Antigens of these TCRs are unknown. Sequences were obtained from naive CXCR3+ CD8+ T cells from blood. Subset indicated: CD45RO-CCR7+CD27+CD95- naive CD8+ T cells expressing CXCR3 (TNR3+). The origin of the receptors is a human donor in good health. Some clones in this sample may be carry-over from other donors' samples.

The V and J genes are TRBV5-1 and TRBJ2-1. This CDR3 has 12 amino acids. Germline V gene data show CDR1 as SGHRS and CDR2 as YFSETQ. This chain's CDR3 is CASSLLGHEQFF. Looking up the rest from reference TRBV5-1 and TRBJ2-1 gives the full variable domain: KAGVTQTPRYLIKTRGQQVTLSCSPISGHRSVSWYQQTPGQGLQFLFEYFSETQRNKGNFPGRFSGRQFSNSRSEMNVSTLELGDSALYLCASSLLGHEQFFGPGTRLTVL.

This chain joins TRBV25-1 and TRBJ2-2; the D gene TCRdb calls, TRBD2, cannot be checked with no DNA. The length of the CDR3 is 20 residues. The germline V gene encodes CDR1 MGHDK and CDR2 SYGVNS. The CDR3 sequence: CASSAAASGRRRGEIGELFF.

J is TRBJ2-1 and V is TRBV29-1; the TCRdb D gene call, TRBD2, has no DNA to confirm it. Germline V gene data show CDR1 as SQVTM and CDR2 as ANQGSEA. CDR3 length: 13 amino acids. The CDR3 is CSVLAPLDNEQFF.

This chain joins TRBV20-1 and TRBJ2-1; TCRdb's assignment of TRBD1 cannot be checked, as there is no DNA. Germline CDR1 and CDR2: DFQATT and SNEGSKA (reference sequence). The CDR3 runs 17 residues. This CDR3 reads CSARGEKTIQSYNEQFF.

The rearrangement links TRBV7-6 to TRBJ1-1; checking the TCRdb D call of TRBD1 is not possible without DNA. Germline V lookup: CDR1 SGHVS, CDR2 FNYEAQ. The CDR3 is 15 amino acids. The CDR3: CASSLLGGAGTEAFF.

J is TRBJ2-4 and V is TRBV11-2; lacking DNA, the TRBD1 call made by TCRdb goes unchecked. The CDR3 runs to 16 residues. Germline CDR1 is SGHAT and CDR2 is FQNNGV. The CDR3 reads CASSSPGTKAKNIQYF. Full variable domain (remainder filled in from reference TRBV11-2 and TRBJ2-4): EAGVAQSPRYKIIEKRQSVAFWCNPISGHATLYWYQQILGQGPKLLIQFQNNGVVDDSQLPKDRFSAERLKGVDSTLKIQPAKLEDSAVYLCASSSPGTKAKNIQYFGAGTRLSVL.

The rearrangement uses TRBV5-1 and TRBJ2-5; TCRdb returns TRBD1, unconfirmable since there is no DNA. The CDR3 consists of 13 residues. The germline gives CDR1 SGHRS, CDR2 YFSETQ. The CDR3 loop is CASSDQGQETQYF.

The V call is TRBV28, the J call TRBJ1-5; absent DNA, TCRdb's TRBD1 call cannot be checked. CDR1 is MDHEN, CDR2 SYDVKM, per germline. CDR3 length: 16 residues. This CDR3 reads CASSLRTGHSNQPQHF.

This chain uses TRBV28 with TRBJ2-1; TCRdb's D call, TRBD2, is unchecked because there is no DNA. The germline V gene has CDR1 MDHEN and CDR2 SYDVKM. The CDR3 covers 14 residues. This CDR3 reads CASSFLARNNEQFF.

V usage is TRBV7-3 and J usage is TRBJ1-6; TCRdb outputs TRBD1, but without DNA this stays unchecked. Germline values: CDR1 SGHTA, CDR2 FQGTGA. CDR3 length: 14 amino acids. The CDR3: CVSSSGVGNSPLHF.

The rearrangement uses TRBV20-1 and TRBJ2-7; the TCRdb D gene call, TRBD1, has no DNA to confirm it. The CDR3 runs to 13 residues. Per the germline V gene, CDR1 is DFQATT and CDR2 is SNEGSKA (reference sequence). The CDR3 region is CSAPGQVSYEQYF.

This chain uses TRBV9 with TRBJ1-1; as DNA is missing, the TRBD1 call by TCRdb cannot be tested. Germline assignment: CDR1 SGDLS and CDR2 YYNGEE. The CDR3 totals 12 residues. CDR3: CASSGKGAEAFF.

The genes are TRBV29-1 and TRBJ2-7; TCRdb selects TRBD1, and the lack of DNA leaves this call unchecked. CDR1 and CDR2 from the germline V gene are SQVTM and ANQGSEA. There are 15 residues in the CDR3. CDR3 in amino acids: CSVVETGTESYEQYF.

The chain couples TRBV30 to TRBJ1-6; TCRdb picks TRBD1, but there is no DNA to check that call. Germline-derived CDR1 and CDR2 are GTSNPN and SVGIG (reference sequence). The CDR3 covers 15 residues. CDR3 loop: CAWSVGQGINSPLHF. The full variable domain, completed using reference TRBV30 and TRBJ1-6, is SQTIHQWPATLVQPVGSPLSLECTVEGTSNPNLYWYRQAAGRGLQLLFYSVGIGQISSEVPQNLSASRPQDRQFILSSKKLLLSDSGFYLCAWSVGQGINSPLHFGNGTRLTVT.

This chain joins TRBV27 and TRBJ2-7; TCRdb proposes TRBD1, but this gene call is untestable without DNA. This CDR3 has 15 residues. CDR1 and CDR2 (germline): MNHEY, SMNVEV (reference sequence). The CDR3 sequence is CASSRKPGDGPGQYF.

This sequence joins TRBV28 and TRBJ2-5; TCRdb gives TRBD1 as the D gene, but with no DNA this cannot be confirmed. From germline, CDR1 is MDHEN and CDR2 SYDVKM. The CDR3 totals 15 residues. CDR3: CASSKTGQLRGTQYF.

The V and J genes are TRBV3-1 and TRBJ2-5; without DNA, the TCRdb call of TRBD2 cannot be checked. The CDR3 extends over 17 amino acids. Germline V lookup: CDR1 LGHDT, CDR2 YNNKEL (reference sequence). The CDR3 region is CASSQDGALAAQEAQYF.

This chain links TRBV12-3 or TRBV12-4 with TRBJ2-7; absent DNA, TCRdb's TRBD1 call cannot be checked. The CDR3 runs 19 residues. The CDR3 reads CASSHLGRDREEEDYEQYF.

The chain couples TRBV27 to TRBJ2-3; TCRdb lists TRBD1, though no DNA is available to test this call. From germline, CDR1 is MNHEY and CDR2 SMNVEV (reference sequence). CDR3 length equals 14 residues. The CDR3 sequence: CASRTLWGTDTQYF.

The V and J genes are TRBV5-5 and TRBJ2-7; the TCRdb call, TRBD1, lacks DNA for checking. Germline V gene sequence: CDR1 SGHKS, CDR2 YYEKEE (reference sequence). This CDR3 has 14 residues. This CDR3 is CATETGLNSYEQYF.

The chain joins TRBV28 to TRBJ1-2. This CDR3 region has 14 residues. Germline loops: CDR1 MDHEN, CDR2 SYDVKM. The CDR3 region is CASSLTPFGYGYTF.

The chain couples TRBV29-1 to TRBJ2-1; TCRdb designates TRBD2, a call that cannot be tested without DNA. The CDR3 is made up of 15 amino acids. The V gene's germline CDR1 is SQVTM and CDR2 ANQGSEA. CDR3 loop: CSVEDWRGADNEQFF.

The gene calls are TRBV28 and TRBJ2-7; there is no DNA to check the TCRdb D call of TRBD1. This CDR3 has 14 residues. Germline V gene sequence: CDR1 MDHEN, CDR2 SYDVKM. The CDR3 loop is CASGAVAGFYEQYF.

CDR3 amino acids: CSVEVQSPSYEQYF. This rearrangement joins TRBV29-1 to TRBJ2-7. Germline V CDR1 and CDR2: SQVTM, ANQGSEA. This CDR3 is built from 14 residues.

The chain joins TRBV29-1 to TRBJ1-2; absent DNA, TCRdb's TRBD1 call cannot be checked. The germline CDR1 and CDR2 sequences are SQVTM and ANQGSEA. The CDR3 has 15 residues. The CDR3 loop reads CSVEPWDRSNYGYTF.

J is TRBJ2-7 and V is TRBV6-5; TCRdb selects TRBD1, and the lack of DNA leaves this call unchecked. This CDR3 has 16 amino acids. Germline V gene data show CDR1 as MNHEY and CDR2 as SVGAGI. CDR3 sequence: CASSYSGTGMYDEQYF.

The chain couples TRBV20-1 to TRBJ2-1; without DNA, the TCRdb call of TRBD2 cannot be checked. Germline CDR1 DFQATT, CDR2 SNEGSKA (reference sequence). The CDR3 extends over 14 amino acids. CDR3 protein: CSARTSGGENEQFF.

This chain uses TRBV7-2 with TRBJ1-5. The germline V gene encodes CDR1 SGHTA and CDR2 FQGNSA. The CDR3 consists of 17 residues. CDR3 in amino acids: CASSTLPIPRGNQPQHF.